The present TCR beta chain was sequenced within a study of CD8 T cells in Susac syndrome (dated by TCRdb to about 2019). With regard to the full study: Whether CD8+ T cell activation and differentiation in Susac syndrome was antigen driven was tested using repertoire sequencing. Clonality of the CD8+ T cell repertoire was compared between eleven to twelve healthy donors, roughly 14 Susac syndrome patients and 15 or so multiple sclerosis patients.

Reading the germline V gene gives CDR1 SGHRS and CDR2 YFSETQ. From the cysteine up to the phenylalanine, the CDR3 has a length of 14 residues. The kept DNA is CDR3 alone, 42 bases in frame from the first base. Trimming at the junction amounts to 0 bases on V and 5 bases on J, and the germline ends lie 11 bases apart. This clonotype was seen only a few times. It lacks a known antigen. No base quality information exists; no much larger clone differs at one position. RNA was extracted with the RNeasy kit and roughly 0.45 to 1 ug was reverse transcribed using random hexamers. TCR beta CDR3 regions were amplified with the immunoSEQ multiplex PCR assay covering 54 Vbeta and 13 Jbeta segments. PCR amplification bias was corrected using a synthetic template baseline for primer optimization and computational correction. In the authors' own workflow: Reads were annotated to V, D and J genes according to IMGT and were analyzed with immunoSEQ Analyzer, with only productive sequences retained. Clonality was computed as one minus Shannon entropy normalized by log2 of the number of productive unique sequences. Public and private clones were assessed among the 100 most prevalent clones of each patient and control. Susac-specific clones were defined as absent from healthy and MS cohorts, around 980 published viral clones and other ImmuneACCESS disease sequences. In-frame beta chains were kept once TCRdb had trimmed the public reads at Q25 with fastp and called clones with MiXCR. Each entry is one CDR3 protein sequence, shown with its most common DNA and genes. The V and J calls here are based on TCRdb, not the publication. For this sample the table gives 90,000 to 150,000 distinct CDR3 sequences, of which around 93% were detected only once. The ten largest clones add up to around 0.12% of the sample.

Summary of the overall study and its limitations: The number of individuals in the TCR sequencing and HLA analysis was recognized as being relatively small.

High-throughput TCR beta sequencing profiled peripheral blood CD8+ and CD4+ T cells from healthy donors, Susac syndrome patients and multiple sclerosis patients. Healthy donors were included as age- and sex-matched controls. Bulk CD8+ and CD4+ T cells were purified by magnetic negative isolation, whereas CD8+ TEMRA cells were enriched by FACS. Blood was collected in EDTA tubes and processed within 24 hours, with PBMCs isolated through density gradient centrifugation. PBMCs intended for TCR sequencing were frozen in liquid nitrogen and were later thawed in a 37 degrees C water bath. The sorted or isolated CD4+, CD8+ and CD8+ TEMRA cells reached a purity of at least 90%.

This receptor was obtained from a human donor in good health. Sample: CD8+ T cells from PBMCs. Recombination connected TRBV5-1 to TRBJ1-1, with an unclear D gene assignment. This receptor carries the CDR3 CASSLDGRTTEAFF. The DNA reads TGCGCCAGCAGCTTGGACGGCCGAACGACTGAAGCTTTCTTT.